This T cell receptor (beta chain) was recovered during a study of blood T cell repertoires in COVID-19. The wider study: Sites across the United States, Italy and Spain contributed samples from acute and convalescent COVID-19. PBMCs, B-cell-depleted T cells, or T cells were the source of the cDNA or gDNA that made up the material.

In the source study's methods: Amplification with reference gene primers provided the estimates of nucleated cell counts. Using immunoSEQ multiplex PCR, the repertoire was profiled, and TCRdb retains in-frame clones only, with some absent. The V and J calls and clone size come from that table; D and trimming were worked out from the DNA. This table has approximately 210,000 clones, more than 75% appearing once. The CDR3 is 17 residues long. Trimming stripped 4 bases from V and 4 bases from J, with 21 bases between. Germline-derived CDR1 and CDR2 are SEHNR and FQNEAQ (reference sequence). This chain uses TRBV7-9 with TRBJ2-3, with D possibly matching TRBD2 (5 bases). The sample comprised peripheral blood. The TCR was taken from a man aged 40-49 years with active or convalescent COVID-19. This CDR3 is CASSSRVQVPSPDTQYF. Written as DNA, the CDR3 is TGTGCCAGCAGCTCCCGAGTGCAGGTCCCTAGCCCAGATACGCAGTATTTT.